Following are 25 T cell receptor beta chains from one sample sequenced in a study of blood T cell repertoires in COVID-19. The assay was immunoSEQ multiplex PCR, and TCRdb's table has in-frame clones only and misses some. The repertoire holds some 70,000 clones, roughly 84% seen once, with about 6.6% in the top ten. Material for sequencing was peripheral blood. The receptors were sampled from a man aged 45 to 65 with active COVID-19.

This clone showed up just once. The V call is TRBV7-2, the J call TRBJ2-4; D might be TRBD1 (7 bases). This CDR3 is built from 15 residues. V shed 2 bases and J shed 7 bases, with 15 bases lying between them. Germline V CDR1 and CDR2: SGHTA, FQGNSA. The CDR3 sequence: CASSLLDRDWNIQYF. The DNA of the CDR3 is TGTGCCAGCAGCTTATTAGACAGGGACTGGAACATTCAGTACTTC.

This chain connects TRBV27 to TRBJ2-7; 7 bases align to TRBD1. The CDR3 is 14 amino acids. Germline V gene lookup returns CDR1 MNHEY and CDR2 SMNVEV (reference sequence). With V trimmed by 3 bases and J by 2 bases, 4 bases remained unmatched. The CDR3 bases are TGTGCCAGCAGTTTGGCAGGGGGTGCCTACGAGCAGTACTTC. It is translated as CASSLAGGAYEQYF.

The chain employs TRBV28 and TRBJ1-2, with D maybe TRBD1 (5 bases). V shed 7 bases and J shed 8 bases, with 17 bases lying between them. CDR3 length: 13 amino acids. The germline gives CDR1 MDHEN, CDR2 SYDVKM. The CDR3 coding sequence is TGTGCCAGCACCTGGGGAGGGGCTGGCGGCTACACCTTC. Translating it yields CASTWGGAGGYTF.

The chain joins TRBV30 to TRBJ1-3; TRBD1 is a possible D gene (5 bases). CDR3 length: 13 residues. Deletions cut 4 bases from V and 4 bases from J, with 11 bases between. Germline CDR1 reads GTSNPN; CDR2 reads SVGIG (reference sequence). The CDR3, as DNA: TGTGCCTGGACCGGAGGGGAAGGAAACACCATATATTTT. It is translated as CAWTGGEGNTIYF.

The rearrangement links TRBV5-6 to TRBJ2-7, with 8 bases aligning to TRBD2. Germline V CDR1 and CDR2: SGHDT, YYEEEE. The V segment lost 3 bases and the J segment 0 bases; nucleotides outside the gene matches: 2. This CDR3 comprises 14 residues. The CDR3 DNA reads as TGTGCCAGCAGCTACGGGACTAGCTCCTACGAGCAGTACTTC. Translating it yields CASSYGTSSYEQYF.

This rearrangement joins TRBV5-5 to TRBJ1-4; no firm D call. The germline CDR1 and CDR2 sequences are SGHKS and YYEKEE (reference sequence). V dropped 0 bases and J dropped 5 bases, with 11 bases sitting between them. There are 15 residues in the CDR3. The CDR3 sequence: CASSLVGGLNEKLFF. The CDR3 DNA reads TGTGCCAGCAGCTTGGTTGGAGGCCTAAATGAAAAACTGTTTTTT.

The CDR3 protein is CASSFSTGSEQFF. CDR3 nucleotides: TGTGCCAGCAGCTTTTCGACGGGGAGTGAGCAGTTCTTC. The V and J genes are TRBV11-2 and TRBJ2-1, with D perhaps TRBD2 (5 bases). Trimming took off 3 bases at V and 9 bases at J, with 12 bases between the two ends. The CDR3 has 13 residues. Germline V gene data show CDR1 as SGHAT and CDR2 as FQNNGV.

The rearrangement links TRBV7-3 to TRBJ2-3; the match to TRBD2 covers 8 bases. V lost 5 bases to trimming and J lost 4 bases; unmatched junction nucleotides: 11. This CDR3 comprises 16 residues. Germline-derived CDR1 and CDR2 are SGHTA and FQGTGA. The CDR3 reads CASSHLGGGPADTQYF. CDR3 nucleotide sequence: TGTGCCAGCAGCCACCTCGGCGGGGGGCCGGCAGATACGCAGTATTTT.

This clone was seen a single time. This sequence joins TRBV12-3 or TRBV12-4 and TRBJ2-7, with no clear D. The CDR3 runs 11 residues. Deletions cut 5 bases from V and 2 bases from J, with 4 bases between. The CDR3 DNA reads as TGTGCCAGCAGTAACACCTACGAGCAGTACTTC. This codes for CASSNTYEQYF.

This chain uses TRBV19 with TRBJ2-3; 14 bases align to TRBD2. The CDR3 is 16 amino acids. V lost 7 bases, J lost 3 bases, and 6 bases stayed unmatched. CDR1 and CDR2 from the germline V gene are LNHDA and SQIVND (reference sequence). CDR3 region: CASKTGLAGETDTQYF. For the CDR3, the DNA is TGTGCCAGTAAGACGGGACTAGCGGGAGAAACAGATACGCAGTATTTT.

This clone was detected a few times. This chain uses TRBV5-1 with TRBJ1-1; a weak D match, TRBD1 (5 bases). Per germline, CDR1 SGHRS and CDR2 YFSETQ. This CDR3 spans 14 amino acids. Trimming cost V 3 bases and J 5 bases, with 14 bases left between them. The DNA for the CDR3 is TGCGCCAGCAGCTCCCGGCCGGGGGATACTGAAGCTTTCTTT. As protein: CASSSRPGDTEAFF.

The V and J genes are TRBV6-5 and TRBJ1-2; no clear D gene. Trimming removed 5 bases at V and 2 bases at J, with 6 bases between. This CDR3 is built from 12 residues. Germline V gives CDR1 MNHEY, CDR2 SVGAGI. CDR3 DNA: TGTGCCAGCAGTAACCGGAACTATGGCTACACCTTC. Translated, it gives CASSNRNYGYTF.

The chain employs TRBV6-6 and TRBJ1-6; 10 bases are shared with TRBD1. Germline trimming cut 11 bases from V and 7 bases from J; bases unmatched to any gene: 5. This CDR3 has 13 residues. Germline CDR1 MNHNY, CDR2 SVGAGI (reference sequence). This CDR3 is CAADRGYNSPLHF. Written as DNA, the CDR3 is TGTGCCGCGGACAGGGGGTACAATTCACCCCTCCACTTT.

The chain combines TRBV28 with TRBJ1-2; 8 nucleotides agree with TRBD1. Losses at the gene ends were 7 bases for V and 1 base for J; bases not matched to a gene: 8. The CDR3 contains 15 residues. Germline V gives CDR1 MDHEN, CDR2 SYDVKM. The CDR3 here is CASNQQGGFNYGYTF. The CDR3 region has the DNA TGTGCCAGCAACCAACAGGGGGGCTTTAACTATGGCTACACCTTC.

The chain combines TRBV3-1 (or the pseudogene TRBV3-2) with TRBJ1-2; D is possibly TRBD1 (6 bases). Germline values: CDR1 LGHDT, CDR2 YNNKEL (reference sequence). The CDR3 contains 12 residues. With 1 base removed from V and 11 bases from J, the gap between germline ends came to 11 bases. The CDR3 loop is CASSQVTGMYTF. Here the CDR3 DNA reads TGTGCCAGCAGCCAAGTAACAGGGATGTACACCTTC.

The rearrangement uses TRBV18 and TRBJ2-3, with a possible D match to TRBD1 (6 bases). V dropped 4 bases and J dropped 0 bases, with 11 bases sitting between them. Germline lookup yields CDR1 KGHSH and CDR2 LQKENI. The CDR3 has 15 amino acids. CDR3 bases: TGTGCCAGCTCACGGGGACAAGCTAGCACAGATACGCAGTATTTT. Its translation: CASSRGQASTDTQYF.

The chain employs TRBV24-1 and TRBJ1-1, with D uncertain. The length of the CDR3 is 13 residues. V dropped 5 bases and J dropped 4 bases, with 10 bases sitting between them. Germline V gene data show CDR1 as KGHDR and CDR2 as SFDVKD. The CDR3 nucleotides are TGTGCCACCAGTGGTCCCGGGAGCACTGAAGCTTTCTTT. Translated, it gives CATSGPGSTEAFF.

The rearrangement joins TRBV7-6 to TRBJ1-1; 7 nucleotides line up with TRBD1. V shed 4 bases, J shed 7 bases, and the junction held 6 bases outside the gene matches. The CDR3 sequence is 13 residues long. Germline CDR1 and CDR2: SGHVS and FNYEAQ. The CDR3 nucleotides read TGTGCCAGCAGCTCCGGGACAGTGCGTGAAGCTTTCTTT. It codes for CASSSGTVREAFF.

The chain couples TRBV28 to TRBJ1-4; 7 positions agree with TRBD1. The CDR3 has 13 amino acids. Germline values: CDR1 MDHEN, CDR2 SYDVKM. V was pared by 8 bases and J by 4 bases, with 4 bases of the junction left unmatched. CDR3 loop: CASRTGINEKLFF. The CDR3 DNA sequence: TGTGCCAGCCGGACAGGCATTAATGAAAAACTGTTTTTT.

Many counts were recorded for this clone. The V gene is TRBV27, the J gene TRBJ2-1; 7 bases match TRBD2. The CDR3 sequence is 14 residues long. V was clipped by 5 bases and J by 8 bases; unmatched bases: 9. CDR1 and CDR2 (germline): MNHEY, SMNVEV (reference sequence). The CDR3 DNA reads as TGTGCCAGCAGTGTGGGAGGGCCACTTGATGAGCAGTTCTTC. Its protein product is CASSVGGPLDEQFF.

This clone was seen a few times. This rearrangement joins TRBV27 to TRBJ2-7; D is uncertain. Trimming shortened V by 8 bases and J by 0 bases, and 14 bases separated the two germline ends. CDR1 is MNHEY, CDR2 SMNVEV, per germline (reference sequence). The CDR3 extends over 14 amino acids. This CDR3 reads CASWRATASYEQYF. In DNA, the CDR3 is TGTGCCAGCTGGAGAGCGACTGCCTCCTACGAGCAGTACTTC.

The rearrangement joins TRBV5-5 to TRBJ1-2; 8 bases match TRBD1. Trimming removed 2 bases from V and 4 bases from J; junction bases left unmatched: 4. The CDR3 runs to 14 residues. From germline, CDR1 is SGHKS and CDR2 YYEKEE (reference sequence). The CDR3 nucleotides are TGTGCCAGCAGCTTTACCCAGGGGGCCTATGGCTACACCTTC. Protein: CASSFTQGAYGYTF.

The chain joins TRBV5-4 to TRBJ2-2; 7 bases align to TRBD2. The CDR3 has 14 amino acids. V lost 3 bases and J lost 6; bases outside the gene matches: 5. From germline, CDR1 is SGHNT and CDR2 YYREEE (reference sequence). DNA for the CDR3: TGTGCCAGCAGCTGGCGGGACTACCCCGGGGAGCTGTTTTTT. It yields the protein CASSWRDYPGELFF.

This clone was recorded only once. A junction boundary mismatches the germline segment, possibly from a read error. The rearrangement links TRBV6-2 or TRBV6-3 to TRBJ2-7; D unresolved. Germline V lookup: CDR1 MNHEY, CDR2 SVGEGT. The CDR3 loop spans 14 amino acids. CDR3 in amino acids: CASTYSPVSYEQYF. CDR3 coding DNA: TGTGCCAGCACTTACTCTCCAGTCTCCTACGAGCAGTACTTC.

Note on this clone: The sample holds other DNA sequences that translate to the same CDR3. The chain joins TRBV6-2 or TRBV6-3 to TRBJ2-7; D gene ambiguous. The CDR3 has 13 residues. The ends were cut back, 6 bases at V and 0 bases at J, with 9 bases in the middle. CDR1 is MNHEY and CDR2 is SVGEGT in the germline V gene. The CDR3 reads CASSPGSSYEQYF. As DNA, the CDR3 is TGTGCCAGCAGCCCCGGTTCCTCCTACGAGCAGTACTTC.